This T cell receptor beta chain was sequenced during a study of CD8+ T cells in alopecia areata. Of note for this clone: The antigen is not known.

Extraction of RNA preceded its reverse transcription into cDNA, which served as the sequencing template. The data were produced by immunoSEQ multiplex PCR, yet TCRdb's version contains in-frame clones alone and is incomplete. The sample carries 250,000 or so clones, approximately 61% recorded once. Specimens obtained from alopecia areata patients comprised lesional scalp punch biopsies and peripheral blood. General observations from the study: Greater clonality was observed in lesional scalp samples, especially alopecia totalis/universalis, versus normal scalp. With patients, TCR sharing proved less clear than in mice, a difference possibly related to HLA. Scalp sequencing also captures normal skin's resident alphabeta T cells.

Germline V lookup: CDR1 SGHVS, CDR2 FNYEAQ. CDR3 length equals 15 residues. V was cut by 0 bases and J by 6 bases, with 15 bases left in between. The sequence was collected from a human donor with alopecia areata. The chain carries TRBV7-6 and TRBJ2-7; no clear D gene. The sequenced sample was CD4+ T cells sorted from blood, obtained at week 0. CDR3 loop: CASSLAVGQVGEQYF. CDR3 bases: TGTGCCAGCAGCTTAGCGGTTGGGCAGGTGGGCGAGCAGTACTTC.